The 28 T cell receptor beta chains below all came from one sample that was sequenced in a study of early T cells in non-severe SARS-CoV-2 infection. TCRdb processed the 5' RACE reads anew with MiXCR; each CDR3 protein has one entry. The data contain about 24,000 distinct CDR3 sequences, about 4.6% of them singletons. The sequencing sample was made of whole blood. These receptors all come from an adult who was a healthcare worker with PCR-confirmed SARS-CoV-2 infection or an uninfected control (not recorded which).

Ten or more counts support this clonotype. The chain uses TRBV7-2 and TRBJ1-6, with TRBD1 matching over 7 bases. Looked up from germline, CDR1 is SGHTA and CDR2 is FQGNSA. The junction had 7 bases not matched to a gene; V was cut back by 5 bases and J by 9 bases. The CDR3 has 14 amino acids. Written as DNA, the CDR3 is TGTGCCAGCAGCGTCCGGGACAGCACTTCACCCCTCCACTTT. This codes for CASSVRDSTSPLHF. Full variable domain (remainder filled in from reference TRBV7-2 and TRBJ1-6): GAGVSQSPSNKVTEKGKDVELRCDPISGHTALYWYRQSLGQGLEFLIYFQGNSAPDKSGLPSDRFSAERTGGSVSTLTIQRTQQEDSAVYLCASSVRDSTSPLHFGNGTRLTVT.

This clonotype has ten or more counts. The CDR3 loop is CASSQTGNTGELFF. CDR3 DNA sequence: TGTGCCAGCAGCCAGACCGGGAACACCGGGGAGCTGTTTTTT. The J gene is TRBJ2-2, the V gene TRBV7-3, with unresolved D. This CDR3 has 14 amino acids. Germline lookup yields CDR1 SGHTA and CDR2 FQGTGA. Trimming took off 5 bases at V and 1 base at J, with 8 bases between the two ends.

The chain recombines TRBV29-1 with TRBJ2-7; 7 bases are a match to TRBD2. The V gene's germline CDR1 is SQVTM and CDR2 ANQGSEA. The CDR3 totals 14 residues. V lost 1 base to trimming and J lost 6 bases; unmatched junction nucleotides: 9. CDR3 residues: CSVEVGGSGFEQYF. Written as DNA, the CDR3 is TGCAGCGTTGAAGTGGGCGGGAGTGGGTTCGAGCAGTACTTC.

This clonotype was seen repeatedly, ten times or more. The chain employs TRBV7-2 and TRBJ2-1; D gene unclear. Trimming removed 0 bases from V and 7 bases from J, with 13 bases in between. This CDR3 has 15 amino acids. Germline assignment: CDR1 SGHTA and CDR2 FQGNSA. The CDR3 is CASSLAFSSLNEQFF. CDR3 bases: TGTGCCAGCAGCTTAGCGTTCTCCAGTTTAAATGAGCAGTTCTTC.

The chain employs TRBV6-4 and TRBJ2-3; D perhaps matches TRBD2 (5 bases). CDR3 length: 14 residues. The germline V and J ends were trimmed by 5 bases and 3 bases, with 12 bases remaining between them. Germline CDR1 is MRHNA and CDR2 is SNTAGT. CDR3 DNA: TGTGCCAGCAGTAGCGGAGGCGGGACAGATACGCAGTATTTT. Amino acids: CASSSGGGTDTQYF.

Regarding this clonotype: At one boundary the junction diverges from the germline segment, which might be a read error. The CDR3 sequence: CTSSLTSGSSYEQYF. In nucleotides, the CDR3 is TGCACCAGCAGCTTGACTAGCGGGAGTTCCTACGAGCAGTACTTC. The chain combines TRBV7-6 with TRBJ2-7; 12 nucleotides agree with TRBD2. Germline V lookup: CDR1 SGHVS, CDR2 FNYEAQ. The CDR3 extends over 15 amino acids.

The genes are TRBV27 and TRBJ1-5, with 8 bases matching TRBD1. Per germline, CDR1 MNHEY and CDR2 SMNVEV (reference sequence). V shed 5 bases and J 1 base; nucleotides not matched to a gene: 4. This CDR3 is built from 15 residues. The CDR3 reads CASSLRGRSNQPQHF. The CDR3 DNA is TGTGCCAGCAGTCTCAGGGGGCGCAGCAATCAGCCCCAGCATTTT.

This clonotype was found many times. The gene calls are TRBV7-2 and TRBJ2-5; unclear D gene. Trimming removed 5 bases from V and 2 bases from J, with 15 bases in between. Germline lookup yields CDR1 SGHTA and CDR2 FQGNSA. The CDR3 covers 15 residues. In nucleotides, the CDR3 is TGTGCCAGCAGCGGCGGATTGGCCCCTCAAGAGACCCAGTACTTC. This sequence encodes CASSGGLAPQETQYF. The full variable domain, completed using reference TRBV7-2 and TRBJ2-5, is GAGVSQSPSNKVTEKGKDVELRCDPISGHTALYWYRQSLGQGLEFLIYFQGNSAPDKSGLPSDRFSAERTGGSVSTLTIQRTQQEDSAVYLCASSGGLAPQETQYFGPGTRLLVL.

This clonotype has just a few counts. The chain joins TRBV20-1 to TRBJ2-3, with a tentative D call TRBD2 (5 bases). Trimming removed 6 bases at V and 3 bases at J, with 19 bases between. Germline CDR1 reads DFQATT; CDR2 reads SNEGSKA (reference sequence). This CDR3 spans 15 amino acids. The DNA for the CDR3 is TGCAGTGCGAGTTCGGCGGAAACTAGTACAGATACGCAGTATTTT. Translation gives CSASSAETSTDTQYF.

This clonotype was counted a single time. The chain joins TRBV13 to TRBJ1-1; D is uncertain. V was clipped by 1 base and J by 5 bases, with 5 bases between them. This CDR3 is built from 12 residues. Germline V gene lookup returns CDR1 PRHDT and CDR2 FYEKMQ (reference sequence). The CDR3 sequence is CASSLAGTEAFF. The CDR3 DNA reads as TGTGCCAGCAGCTTAGCAGGAACTGAAGCTTTCTTT.

This clonotype has a handful of counts. This chain uses TRBV19 with TRBJ2-1; TRBD2 is a possible D gene (5 bases). The CDR3 is made up of 14 amino acids. CDR1 is LNHDA, CDR2 SQIVND, per germline (reference sequence). V gave up 5 bases and J gave up 3 bases, with 11 bases separating them. CDR3 in DNA: TGTGCCAGTAGTCCCAGGACTTTCTACAATGAGCAGTTCTTC. Translated: CASSPRTFYNEQFF.

This clonotype has a count of ten or more. The V and J genes are TRBV20-1 and TRBJ1-2; a weak D match, TRBD1 (6 bases). Trimming took 5 bases from V and 4 from J, leaving 11 bases between them. The CDR3 runs 12 residues. The germline V gene encodes CDR1 DFQATT and CDR2 SNEGSKA (reference sequence). This CDR3 reads CSAHRESYGYTF. CDR3 coding DNA: TGCAGTGCTCACAGGGAGAGCTATGGCTACACCTTC.

In this sample, this clonotype turned up many times. The V call is TRBV6-2 or TRBV6-3, the J call TRBJ2-7, with 9 bases matching TRBD1. The germline CDR1 and CDR2 sequences are MNHEY and SVGEGT. V dropped 6 bases and J dropped 5; count of bases not matched to a gene: 2. This CDR3 region has 12 residues. The CDR3: CASSDRGDEQYF. For the CDR3, the DNA is TGTGCCAGCAGCGACAGGGGGGACGAGCAGTACTTC.

This clonotype has a count of ten or more. This chain joins TRBV6-2 or TRBV6-3 and TRBJ1-5; TRBD1 might be the D (5 bases). CDR1 MNHEY and CDR2 SVGEGT come from the germline V gene. CDR3 length: 13 amino acids. The V and J ends lost 7 bases and 4 bases respectively, with 11 bases between them. The CDR3 loop reads CASIDRGNQPQHF. For the CDR3, the DNA is TGTGCCAGCATCGACCGGGGGAATCAGCCCCAGCATTTT.

This clonotype was seen repeatedly, ten times or more. The V and J genes are TRBV20-1 and TRBJ2-5; 10 nucleotides line up with TRBD2. CDR1 and CDR2 (germline): DFQATT, SNEGSKA (reference sequence). The CDR3 loop spans 17 amino acids. The V segment lost 5 bases and the J segment 4 bases; nucleotides outside the gene matches: 16. The CDR3, as DNA: TGCAGTGCTGAGCGGAGGGAGGAGCGGGGGGGCCCAGAGACCCAGTACTTC. It specifies CSAERREERGGPETQYF.

At least ten counts were recorded for this clonotype. The chain combines TRBV6-1 with TRBJ2-2, with D possibly TRBD1 on 6 matching bases. V shed 1 base and J shed 0 bases, with 12 bases lying between them. Per germline, CDR1 MNHNS and CDR2 SASEGT. The CDR3 length is 17 residues. The CDR3 DNA sequence: TGTGCCAGCAGTGAAGTGGGGACATCTACGAACACCGGGGAGCTGTTTTTT. Protein sequence: CASSEVGTSTNTGELFF.

In DNA form, the CDR3 reads TGCGCCAGCAGCCAAGATACGGGGCAGAGCTATGGCTACACCTTC. This gives the protein CASSQDTGQSYGYTF. This chain uses TRBV4-3 with TRBJ1-2; a possible D gene is TRBD1 (5 bases). V was clipped by 0 bases and J by 4 bases, with 12 bases between them. The CDR3 loop spans 15 amino acids. Germline V lookup: CDR1 LGHNA, CDR2 YSLEER.

Only a few counts were recorded for this clonotype. This chain joins TRBV25-1 and TRBJ2-5; D possibly corresponds to TRBD2 (6 bases). Germline assignment: CDR1 MGHDK and CDR2 SYGVNS. The CDR3 totals 14 residues. V was trimmed by 3 bases and J by 4 bases, leaving 12 bases between them. CDR3 loop: CASSDQGGGETQYF. Written as DNA, the CDR3 is TGTGCCAGCAGTGACCAGGGAGGAGGAGAGACCCAGTACTTC.

In this sample, this clonotype turned up many times. V gene TRBV5-1 combines with J gene TRBJ2-4; unclear D gene. Germline-derived CDR1 and CDR2 are SGHRS and YFSETQ. V was pared by 0 bases and J by 3 bases, with 7 bases between. The CDR3 runs 14 residues. CDR3 nucleotide sequence: TGCGCCAGCAGCTTGGCGGGTAACAAAAACATTCAGTACTTC. Protein: CASSLAGNKNIQYF.

Many counts were recorded for this clonotype. The rearrangement joins TRBV6-2 or TRBV6-3 to TRBJ1-6; unclear D gene. CDR1 is MNHEY and CDR2 is SVGEGT in the germline V gene. Trimming shortened V by 1 base and J by 6 bases, and 4 bases separated the two germline ends. This CDR3 contains 13 residues. This CDR3 reads CASSYYGNSPLHF. The CDR3 DNA reads TGTGCCAGCAGTTACTACGGTAATTCACCCCTCCACTTT.

This clonotype was found many times. The gene calls are TRBV28 and TRBJ2-3; the D is unclear. The V end was cut by 2 bases, the J end by 3 bases, with 9 bases between. Per germline, CDR1 MDHEN and CDR2 SYDVKM. This CDR3 has 14 amino acids. The CDR3 sequence: CASSLAARTDTQYF. CDR3 DNA: TGTGCCAGCAGTTTAGCCGCTAGGACAGATACGCAGTATTTT.

This clonotype turned up a few times. V is TRBV20-1 and J is TRBJ2-7; a possible D gene is TRBD2 (5 bases). The CDR3 spans 14 residues. Germline assignment: CDR1 DFQATT and CDR2 SNEGSKA (reference sequence). Trimming shortened V by 0 bases and J by 2 bases, and 11 bases separated the two germline ends. The CDR3 sequence is CSARDPAVTYEQYF. DNA of the CDR3: TGCAGTGCTAGAGATCCAGCGGTCACCTACGAGCAGTACTTC.

The chain uses TRBV4-3 and TRBJ2-3; TRBD2 agrees at 9 bases. CDR1 is LGHNA, CDR2 YSLEER, per germline. The length of the CDR3 is 16 residues. V gave up 3 bases and J gave up 4 bases; unmatched junction bases: 8. The CDR3 DNA follows: TGCGCCAGCAGCCAGAACGGAGCGGGAGGATCAGATACGCAGTATTTT. This gives the protein CASSQNGAGGSDTQYF.

This clonotype was detected ten times or more. The J gene is TRBJ2-7, the V gene TRBV7-9; D unclear. Germline CDR1 is SEHNR and CDR2 is FQNEAQ (reference sequence). V was pared by 5 bases and J by 1 base, with 9 bases between. The CDR3 runs to 13 residues. CDR3 bases: TGTGCCAGCAGCCTGCCCGGGTCCTACGAGCAGTACTTC. It yields the protein CASSLPGSYEQYF.

This clonotype was recorded at least ten times. This chain uses TRBV4-3 with TRBJ1-5; possible D gene TRBD1, 5 bases. The CDR3 totals 15 residues. The V end was cut by 0 bases, the J end by 6 bases, with 12 bases between. Germline V gene data show CDR1 as LGHNA and CDR2 as YSLEER. The CDR3 coding sequence is TGCGCCAGCAGCCAAGAGGCCCGGGGGAGTCAGCCCCAGCATTTT. Protein sequence: CASSQEARGSQPQHF.

This clonotype came up many times. V gene TRBV18 combines with J gene TRBJ2-1, with 7 bases matching TRBD1. The J segment lost 3 bases and the V segment lost 0 bases, leaving 8 bases of the junction unmatched. CDR3 length: 17 residues. Germline values: CDR1 KGHSH, CDR2 LQKENI. CDR3: CASSPPVRDRHYNEQFF. The CDR3 nucleotides are TGTGCCAGCTCACCACCGGTTCGGGACAGACACTACAATGAGCAGTTCTTC.

This clonotype has a count of ten or more. This chain connects TRBV29-1 to TRBJ1-5; D possibly corresponds to TRBD1 (6 bases). The CDR3 totals 11 residues. Germline CDR1 and CDR2: SQVTM and ANQGSEA. Trimming removed 2 bases at V and 11 bases at J, with 10 bases between. This CDR3 is CSVESGGTQHF. CDR3 in DNA: TGCAGCGTTGAAAGCGGGGGCACCCAGCATTTT.

Only a few counts were recorded for this clonotype. J is TRBJ2-7 and V is TRBV7-2; D not resolved. CDR3 length: 12 amino acids. Trimming took 4 bases from V and 2 from J, leaving 6 bases between them. From germline, CDR1 is SGHTA and CDR2 FQGNSA. The CDR3 reads CASSYDTYEQYF. As DNA, the CDR3 is TGTGCCAGCAGCTACGATACCTACGAGCAGTACTTC.